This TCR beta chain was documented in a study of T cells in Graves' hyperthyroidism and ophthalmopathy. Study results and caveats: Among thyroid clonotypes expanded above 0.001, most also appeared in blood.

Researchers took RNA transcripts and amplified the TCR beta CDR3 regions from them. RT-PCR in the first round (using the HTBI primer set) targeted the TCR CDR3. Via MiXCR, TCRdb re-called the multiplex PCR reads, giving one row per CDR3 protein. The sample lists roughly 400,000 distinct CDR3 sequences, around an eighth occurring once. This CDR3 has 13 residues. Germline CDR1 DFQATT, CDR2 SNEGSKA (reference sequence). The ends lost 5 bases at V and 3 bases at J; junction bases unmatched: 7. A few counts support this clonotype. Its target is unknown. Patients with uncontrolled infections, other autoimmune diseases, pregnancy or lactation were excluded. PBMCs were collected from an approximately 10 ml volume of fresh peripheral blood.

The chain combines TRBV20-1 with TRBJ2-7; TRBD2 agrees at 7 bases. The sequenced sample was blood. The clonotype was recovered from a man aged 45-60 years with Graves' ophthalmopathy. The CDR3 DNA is TGCAGTGCTTTACCCGGGACTAACTACGAGCAGTACTTC. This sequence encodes CSALPGTNYEQYF.